Each of the 24 T cell receptor beta chains below was sequenced from the same sample in a study of STAT5B mutations in CD4+ large granular lymphocyte leukemia. Method: immunoSEQ multiplex PCR; TCRdb's copy keeps in-frame clones and lacks some. The profile shows 30,000 or so clones, about 77% of them singletons. The specimen sequenced was CD4+ T cells from blood buffy coats. The receptors here all came from a human donor in good health.

The chain uses TRBV7-2 and TRBJ2-3; 7 bases are shared with TRBD2. The V gene end was trimmed by 3 bases and the J gene end by 0 bases; junction bases not matched to a gene: 3. From germline, CDR1 is SGHTA and CDR2 FQGNSA. The CDR3 is 15 residues long. DNA of the CDR3: TGTGCCAGCAGCTTGGGCGGGAGAAGCACAGATACGCAGTATTTT. Protein sequence: CASSLGGRSTDTQYF.

The J gene is TRBJ2-7, the V gene TRBV12-2; TRBD2, the table's D call, lacks a check against the DNA. TRBV12-2 is noted as a pseudogene. There are 13 residues in the CDR3. CDR3 sequence (DNA): TGTGCAAGTCGCCCGGGGGGCTCCTACGAGCAGTACTTC. As protein: CASRPGGSYEQYF.

The chain has TRBV5-6 and TRBJ1-5, with D perhaps TRBD1 (5 bases). Trimming stripped 0 bases from V and 0 bases from J, with 7 bases between. The CDR3 contains 15 residues. Germline lookup yields CDR1 SGHDT and CDR2 YYEEEE. CDR3 bases: TGTGCCAGCAGCTTGGCAGGGCCTAGCAATCAGCCCCAGCATTTT. As protein: CASSLAGPSNQPQHF.

The chain uses TRBV5-4 and TRBJ2-3; 8 bases fit TRBD2. Germline trimming cut 4 bases from V and 4 bases from J; bases unmatched to any gene: 2. The CDR3 is 13 amino acids. Germline lookup yields CDR1 SGHNT and CDR2 YYREEE (reference sequence). CDR3: CASSREGPDTQYF. DNA of the CDR3: TGTGCCAGCAGCCGGGAGGGCCCAGATACGCAGTATTTT.

V and J are TRBV14 and TRBJ1-6; D ambiguous. This CDR3 spans 13 amino acids. With 4 bases removed from V and 7 bases from J, the gap between germline ends came to 8 bases. CDR1 is SGHDN, CDR2 FVKESK, per germline. The CDR3 region is CASSLTVNSPLHF. The CDR3 DNA is TGTGCCAGCAGCCTGACCGTAAATTCACCCCTCCACTTT.

The J gene is TRBJ1-5, the V gene TRBV5-6; D uncertain. Trimming shortened V by 1 base and J by 4 bases, and 6 bases separated the two germline ends. The CDR3 has 13 amino acids. Germline CDR1 and CDR2: SGHDT and YYEEEE. CDR3 nucleotides: TGTGCCAGCAGCTTGCGTGGGAATCAGCCCCAGCATTTT. This encodes CASSLRGNQPQHF. Complete variable domain (other parts from reference TRBV5-6 and TRBJ1-5): DAGVTQSPTHLIKTRGQQVTLRCSPKSGHDTVSWYQQALGQGPQFIFQYYEEEERQRGNFPDRFSGHQFPNYSSELNVNALLLGDSALYLCASSLRGNQPQHFGDGTRLSIL.

Comments on this clone: Other nucleotide sequences from this sample produce the same CDR3. The V gene is TRBV2, the J gene TRBJ1-4; D remains ambiguous. The CDR3 consists of 16 residues. The germline V gene has CDR1 SNHLY and CDR2 FYNNEI. Trimming removed 3 bases from V and 6 bases from J, with 17 bases in between. The CDR3 DNA sequence: TGTGCCAGCAGTGATGATAGCCTCGACGTGGATGAAAAACTGTTTTTT. Translating it yields CASSDDSLDVDEKLFF.

V gene TRBV9 combines with J gene TRBJ2-1; 8 positions agree with TRBD2. The length of the CDR3 is 15 residues. The V and J ends lost 3 bases and 8 bases, in that order; junction bases with no gene match: 10. The germline V gene has CDR1 SGDLS and CDR2 YYNGEE. The CDR3 region has the DNA TGTGCCAGCAGCGCAACCGGGAGGGCCGGAGATGAGCAGTTCTTC. The encoded protein is CASSATGRAGDEQFF.

The chain recombines TRBV30 with TRBJ1-4; D unresolved. Trimming took off 2 bases at V and 8 bases at J, with 12 bases between the two ends. This CDR3 comprises 13 residues. CDR1 is GTSNPN and CDR2 is SVGIG in the germline V gene (reference sequence). Here the CDR3 DNA reads TGTGCCTGGAGTCCGTACATAGGAGAAAAACTGTTTTTT. Translation: CAWSPYIGEKLFF.

The CDR3 sequence is CASSPGQGKSDTQYF. CDR3 DNA: TGCGCCAGCAGCCCCGGACAGGGAAAGTCAGATACGCAGTATTTT. The chain links TRBV5-1 to TRBJ2-3; 8 nucleotides match TRBD1. The germline CDR1 and CDR2 sequences are SGHRS and YFSETQ. There are 15 residues in the CDR3. Trimming took 4 bases from V and 4 from J; bases not matched to a gene: 8. Full variable domain (outside the CDR3, taken from reference TRBV5-1 and TRBJ2-3): KAGVTQTPRYLIKTRGQQVTLSCSPISGHRSVSWYQQTPGQGLQFLFEYFSETQRNKGNFPGRFSGRQFSNSRSEMNVSTLELGDSALYLCASSPGQGKSDTQYFGPGTRLTVL.

The V and J genes are TRBV7-2 and TRBJ2-5, with D possibly matching TRBD1 (6 bases). CDR3 length equals 15 residues. The V and J ends lost 4 bases and 5 bases respectively, with 17 bases between them. Germline loops: CDR1 SGHTA, CDR2 FQGNSA. In nucleotides, the CDR3 is TGTGCCAGCAGCTCAGGGGTCCTCGCCAGCGAGACCCAGTACTTC. Protein: CASSSGVLASETQYF.

This chain uses TRBV5-1 with TRBJ2-3; TRBD2 is a possible D gene (5 bases). This CDR3 contains 13 residues. The germline V gene encodes CDR1 SGHRS and CDR2 YFSETQ. Trimming pared 5 bases from V and 7 bases from J, leaving 14 bases between. The CDR3 DNA reads as TGCGCCAGCAGTGCGGGCCTGGGGTATACGCAGTATTTT. It is translated as CASSAGLGYTQYF. The whole variable domain, filled in from reference TRBV5-1 and TRBJ2-3, reads KAGVTQTPRYLIKTRGQQVTLSCSPISGHRSVSWYQQTPGQGLQFLFEYFSETQRNKGNFPGRFSGRQFSNSRSEMNVSTLELGDSALYLCASSAGLGYTQYFGPGTRLTVL.

The chain combines TRBV5-4 with TRBJ2-5, with no clear D. Germline V gene data show CDR1 as SGHNT and CDR2 as YYREEE (reference sequence). The CDR3 is made up of 12 amino acids. Trimming took off 4 bases at V and 2 bases at J, with 6 bases between the two ends. The CDR3 DNA follows: TGTGCCAGCAGCCTGAAGCAAGAGACCCAGTACTTC. This gives the protein CASSLKQETQYF.

The chain joins TRBV20-1 to TRBJ2-1; D may match TRBD1 or TRBD2 (5 bases each). The CDR3 is 11 residues long. Germline V gives CDR1 DFQATT, CDR2 SNEGSKA (reference sequence). V was clipped by 6 bases and J by 10 bases, with 13 bases between them. The CDR3 sequence: CSASLRDEQFF. DNA of the CDR3: TGCAGTGCCTCGCTGAGGGACGAGCAGTTCTTC.

This chain links TRBV6-5 with TRBJ1-5; TRBD1 agrees at 7 bases. The V segment lost 5 bases and the J segment 6 bases; nucleotides outside the gene matches: 7. The CDR3 spans 14 residues. Germline assignment: CDR1 MNHEY and CDR2 SVGAGI. CDR3 sequence: CASSPGGVGQPQHF. The CDR3, as DNA: TGTGCCAGCAGTCCAGGGGGGGTTGGTCAGCCCCAGCATTTT.

The rearrangement joins TRBV5-5 to TRBJ2-6, with D possibly matching TRBD1 (6 bases). The ends were cut back, 0 bases at V and 9 bases at J, with 13 bases in the middle. Germline V lookup: CDR1 SGHKS, CDR2 YYEKEE (reference sequence). This CDR3 region has 15 residues. The CDR3 loop is CASSLVGTSNNVLTF. The CDR3 DNA reads TGTGCCAGCAGCTTGGTTGGGACATCCAACAACGTCCTGACTTTC.

This clone was observed once. The chain is built from TRBV5-4 and TRBJ2-7, with D hard to call. Germline values: CDR1 SGHNT, CDR2 YYREEE (reference sequence). V shed 2 bases and J shed 4 bases, with 10 bases lying between them. This CDR3 is built from 13 residues. As DNA, the CDR3 is TGTGCCAGCAGCTTACCTGATGGGTACGAGCAGTACTTC. It specifies CASSLPDGYEQYF.

The chain carries TRBV2 and TRBJ1-2, with D perhaps matching TRBD1 (5 bases). Germline V CDR1 and CDR2: SNHLY, FYNNEI. The V end was cut by 2 bases, the J end by 2 bases, with 12 bases between. The CDR3 spans 15 residues. The CDR3 reads CASSERGGVNYGYTF. In DNA, the CDR3 is TGTGCCAGCAGTGAACGGGGGGGGGTCAACTATGGCTACACCTTC.

V is TRBV15 and J is TRBJ1-2; D may be TRBD1 (5 bases). V lost 8 bases, J lost 2 bases, and 15 bases lay in between. This CDR3 contains 14 residues. The germline gives CDR1 LNHNV, CDR2 YYDKDF (reference sequence). The CDR3 region is CATGQDRQNYGYTF. The CDR3 DNA is TGTGCCACCGGGCAAGACAGACAGAACTATGGCTACACCTTC. The variable domain in full, with the rest retrieved from reference TRBV15 and TRBJ1-2, is DAMVIQNPRYQVTQFGKPVTLSCSQTLNHNVMYWYQQKSSQAPKLLFHYYDKDFNNEADTPDNFQSRRPNTSFCFLDIRSPGLGDTAMYLCATGQDRQNYGYTFGSGTRLTVV.

The rearrangement uses TRBV7-9 and TRBJ1-2; D gene ambiguous. CDR1 is SEHNR and CDR2 is FQNEAQ in the germline V gene (reference sequence). V shed 4 bases and J shed 4 bases, with 10 bases lying between them. The CDR3 covers 13 residues. In DNA form, the CDR3 reads TGTGCCAGCAGCTCGGCTGTCCCCTATGGCTACACCTTC. Encoded protein: CASSSAVPYGYTF.

V is TRBV10-3 and J is TRBJ1-6; 10 nucleotides match TRBD1. The V segment lost 0 bases and the J segment 7 bases; nucleotides outside the gene matches: 3. Germline V gives CDR1 ENHRY, CDR2 SYGVKD. The CDR3 extends over 16 amino acids. The CDR3 is CAISESTGGRNSPLHF. The CDR3 DNA follows: TGTGCCATCAGTGAGTCGACAGGGGGCAGGAATTCACCCCTCCACTTT.

The chain uses TRBV9 and TRBJ2-3, with unresolved D. Germline CDR1 reads SGDLS; CDR2 reads YYNGEE. Trimming took 0 bases from V and 10 from J, leaving 9 bases between them. The CDR3 consists of 12 residues. CDR3 protein: CASSVDRMAQYF. The CDR3 DNA reads as TGTGCCAGCAGCGTAGACCGGATGGCGCAGTATTTT. The variable domain in full, with the rest retrieved from reference TRBV9 and TRBJ2-3, is DSGVTQTPKHLITATGQRVTLRCSPRSGDLSVYWYQQSLDQGLQFLIQYYNGEERAKGNILERFSAQQFPDLHSELNLSSLELGDSALYFCASSVDRMAQYFGPGTRLTVL.

To note about this clone: The junction departs from germline at one end; a sequencing error may be responsible. The genes are TRBV7-7 and TRBJ2-5; D is ambiguous. The CDR3 has 14 amino acids. The V gene's germline CDR1 is SSHAT and CDR2 FNYEAQ (reference sequence). CDR3 loop: CASSLFGQQETQYF. The CDR3 nucleotides read TGTGCTAGCAGCTTATTTGGGCAGCAAGAGACCCAGTACTTC.

The CDR3 nucleotides are TGCGCCAGCAGCCATGGACTTGGGGAGGTCTATGGCTACACCTTC. This codes for CASSHGLGEVYGYTF. The V gene is TRBV4-3, the J gene TRBJ1-2; D gene ambiguous. This CDR3 region has 15 residues. V was trimmed by 3 bases and J by 4 bases, leaving 15 bases between them. Germline V gene sequence: CDR1 LGHNA, CDR2 YSLEER.